The 25 T cell receptor beta chains in this list originate from one sample, sequenced in a study of shared clonotypes between healthy human individuals. Libraries were prepared by immunoSEQ multiplex PCR; TCRdb keeps only in-frame clonotypes and omits some of them. The repertoire consists of 550,000 to 850,000 clones, with about two thirds occurring once and the leading ten covering under 2%. The specimen was memory CD4+ T cells sorted from blood. Subset of the sample: CD45RA-negative fraction. Receptor source: a woman aged 25 to 39 in good health.

This rearrangement joins TRBV30 to TRBJ1-3, with D possibly matching TRBD1 (6 bases). Trimming removed 3 bases at V and 0 bases at J, with 12 bases between. Germline V gives CDR1 GTSNPN, CDR2 SVGIG (reference sequence). The CDR3 covers 15 residues. Written as DNA, the CDR3 is TGTGCCTGGAGAGCCAGGGGATTCTCTGGAAACACCATATATTTT. As protein: CAWRARGFSGNTIYF.

The chain recombines TRBV5-1 with TRBJ2-3; D assignment may be TRBD1 or TRBD2 (6 bases each). In germline, CDR1 is SGHRS, CDR2 YFSETQ. V gave up 1 base and J gave up 4 bases, with 13 bases separating them. This CDR3 is built from 15 residues. CDR3 in amino acids: CASSLLSGGSDTQYF. The CDR3 DNA reads as TGCGCCAGCAGCTTGTTGTCCGGGGGCTCAGATACGCAGTATTTT. The full variable domain, with the rest looked up from reference TRBV5-1 and TRBJ2-3, is KAGVTQTPRYLIKTRGQQVTLSCSPISGHRSVSWYQQTPGQGLQFLFEYFSETQRNKGNFPGRFSGRQFSNSRSEMNVSTLELGDSALYLCASSLLSGGSDTQYFGPGTRLTVL.

Regarding this clone: A read error likely explains this, since a far larger clone differs by one base. Other DNA sequences of this sample code for an identical CDR3. The gene calls are TRBV5-1 and TRBJ1-3; D uncertain. CDR1 is SGHRS and CDR2 is YFSETQ in the germline V gene. The CDR3 loop spans 13 amino acids. The V and J ends lost 0 bases and 3 bases respectively, with 4 bases between them. The CDR3 sequence: CASSLEGGNTIYF. In nucleotides, the CDR3 is TGCGCCAGCAGCTTGGAGGGTGGAAACACCATATATTTT.

This rearrangement joins TRBV19 to TRBJ1-5; D might be TRBD1 (6 bases). V was pared by 5 bases and J by 3 bases, with 17 bases between. Germline CDR1 reads LNHDA; CDR2 reads SQIVND (reference sequence). The CDR3 runs 16 residues. CDR3 nucleotide sequence: TGTGCCAGTAGTGTCGCACAGGGATATACCAATCAGCCCCAGCATTTT. As protein: CASSVAQGYTNQPQHF.

The V and J genes are TRBV18 and TRBJ2-1; D is possibly TRBD1 (7 bases). CDR3 size: 15 residues. Trimming shortened V by 2 bases and J by 9 bases, and 17 bases separated the two germline ends. Germline CDR1 KGHSH, CDR2 LQKENI. CDR3 bases: TGTGCCAGCTCACCATTCAAGGGGGCGGAGGGTGAGCAGTTCTTC. Protein sequence: CASSPFKGAEGEQFF.

The V call is TRBV27, the J call TRBJ1-5; 7 bases fit TRBD1. The CDR3 covers 15 residues. Trimming at V came to 0 bases and at J to 4 bases, leaving 3 bases not matched to a gene. Germline lookup yields CDR1 MNHEY and CDR2 SMNVEV (reference sequence). The CDR3: CASSLSTGENQPQHF. The DNA of the CDR3 is TGTGCCAGCAGTTTATCCACAGGGGAAAATCAGCCCCAGCATTTT.

This clone was seen only once. This chain links TRBV6-4 with TRBJ2-7, with 9 bases lining up with TRBD2. CDR1 is MRHNA, CDR2 SNTAGT, per germline. The CDR3 is 14 amino acids. V lost 2 bases, J lost 2 bases, and 1 base stayed unmatched. The CDR3 loop reads CASSDAGGPYEQYF. The CDR3 coding sequence is TGTGCCAGCAGTGACGCGGGAGGGCCCTACGAGCAGTACTTC.

Points on this clone: Other DNA sequences within the sample encode an identical CDR3. The J gene is TRBJ2-1, the V gene TRBV5-1; no firm D call. V was pared by 1 base and J by 1 base, with 9 bases between. The CDR3 is made up of 15 amino acids. Germline V lookup: CDR1 SGHRS, CDR2 YFSETQ. This CDR3 reads CASSLSAGSYNEQFF. CDR3 nucleotides: TGCGCCAGCAGCTTGTCCGCAGGATCCTACAATGAGCAGTTCTTC.

The chain joins TRBV14 to TRBJ2-4; no clear D gene. Germline V gene data show CDR1 as SGHDN and CDR2 as FVKESK. V was pared by 2 bases and J by 7 bases, with 15 bases between. CDR3 length: 15 amino acids. The CDR3: CASSQFYPRGNIQYF. DNA for the CDR3: TGTGCCAGCAGCCAATTTTACCCCCGTGGCAACATTCAGTACTTC.

The chain employs TRBV27 and TRBJ2-1; 7 nucleotides line up with TRBD2. Germline V gene data show CDR1 as MNHEY and CDR2 as SMNVEV (reference sequence). The CDR3 has 14 amino acids. J lost 0 bases, V lost 7 bases, and 3 bases had no gene match. In nucleotides, the CDR3 is TGTGCCAGCACGGGGGGAAGCTCCTACAATGAGCAGTTCTTC. It encodes CASTGGSSYNEQFF.

The chain has TRBV19 and TRBJ1-5; tentatively, D is TRBD1 (6 bases). V lost 5 bases and J 7 bases, leaving 12 bases between the germline ends. Germline V lookup: CDR1 LNHDA, CDR2 SQIVND (reference sequence). The CDR3 covers 13 residues. CDR3 sequence: CASSQGGGQPQHF. CDR3 sequence (DNA): TGTGCCAGTAGTCAAGGGGGTGGACAGCCCCAGCATTTT.

The chain carries TRBV28 and TRBJ1-3; TRBD1 might be the D (6 bases). V was clipped by 3 bases and J by 0 bases, with 9 bases between them. The CDR3 runs to 15 residues. Per the germline V gene, CDR1 is MDHEN and CDR2 is SYDVKM. CDR3 sequence: CASSFQGLSGNTIYF. The CDR3 DNA follows: TGTGCCAGCAGTTTCCAGGGGCTCTCTGGAAACACCATATATTTT.

The chain is built from TRBV29-1 and TRBJ2-5; perhaps D is TRBD1 or TRBD2 (5 bases each). The germline V gene has CDR1 SQVTM and CDR2 ANQGSEA. Deletions cut 8 bases from V and 7 bases from J, with 20 bases between. This CDR3 spans 13 amino acids. CDR3 in DNA: TGCAGCCTCTGGGGACCGCCTAAGGGGACCCAGTACTTC. It translates to CSLWGPPKGTQYF.

The rearrangement joins TRBV5-8 to TRBJ2-3; 10 bases fit TRBD2. The germline V gene has CDR1 SGHTS and CDR2 YDEGEE. V lost 7 bases, J lost 4 bases, and 12 bases stayed unmatched. CDR3 length equals 16 residues. CDR3 nucleotides: TGTGCCAGCGATAGGACTAGCGGCGGGGGCGCAGATACGCAGTATTTT. Residues: CASDRTSGGGADTQYF.

The rearrangement joins TRBV5-6 to TRBJ2-5, with TRBD2 identical over 8 bases. V trimming: 4 bases; J trimming: 2 bases; junction bases outside the gene matches: 4. Per germline, CDR1 SGHDT and CDR2 YYEEEE. This CDR3 has 14 residues. CDR3 sequence reads: CASSTIAGQETQYF. Here the CDR3 DNA reads TGTGCCAGCAGCACCATAGCGGGACAAGAGACCCAGTACTTC.

This clone was counted a few times. The same CDR3 can be traced to other DNA sequences in this sample. V and J are TRBV6-5 and TRBJ2-1; D might be TRBD1 (5 bases). The CDR3 is made up of 15 amino acids. Trimming took 6 bases from V and 0 from J, leaving 12 bases between them. From germline, CDR1 is MNHEY and CDR2 SVGAGI. Here the CDR3 reads CASSLGHRSYNEQFF. Written as DNA, the CDR3 is TGTGCCAGCAGCCTTGGACACCGCTCCTACAATGAGCAGTTCTTC.

This chain connects TRBV27 to TRBJ2-7; TRBD1 matches at 8 bases. This CDR3 region has 16 residues. With V trimmed by 5 bases and J by 0 bases, 9 bases remained unmatched. Germline V gene sequence: CDR1 MNHEY, CDR2 SMNVEV (reference sequence). The CDR3 nucleotides are TGTGCCAGCAGTCCTCACGACAGGGGATTCTCCTACGAGCAGTACTTC. Its translation is CASSPHDRGFSYEQYF.

The chain links TRBV9 to TRBJ2-6; D ambiguous. The germline CDR1 and CDR2 sequences are SGDLS and YYNGEE. Trimming removed 3 bases at V and 2 bases at J, with 3 bases between. The CDR3 sequence is 13 residues long. The CDR3 region has the DNA TGTGCCAGCAGCGGACCTGGGGCCAACGTCCTGACTTTC. Its translation is CASSGPGANVLTF.

The chain is built from TRBV5-6 and TRBJ2-7; D might be TRBD2 (6 bases). The CDR3 contains 14 residues. Per germline, CDR1 SGHDT and CDR2 YYEEEE. The V gene lost 0 bases and the J gene lost 3 bases, with 10 bases spanning the gap. CDR3 coding DNA: TGTGCCAGCAGCTTGGGATCGGGACTCTACGAGCAGTACTTC. Amino acids: CASSLGSGLYEQYF.

The V and J genes are TRBV7-9 and TRBJ2-1, with 10 nucleotides matching TRBD1. Germline V gene lookup returns CDR1 SEHNR and CDR2 FQNEAQ (reference sequence). The CDR3 length is 15 residues. V was clipped by 5 bases and J by 4 bases; unmatched bases: 5. CDR3 sequence reads: CASSLTGGQYNEQFF. The CDR3, as DNA: TGTGCCAGCAGCCTGACAGGGGGCCAATACAATGAGCAGTTCTTC.

The rearrangement links TRBV19 to TRBJ2-2; D is perhaps TRBD2 (6 bases). Between the trimmed V and J ends, which lost 4 bases and 2 bases, there was a span of 11 bases. The CDR3 runs 15 residues. Germline V CDR1 and CDR2: LNHDA, SQIVND (reference sequence). CDR3 sequence: CASSRIGGNTGELFF. The CDR3, as DNA: TGTGCCAGTAGTAGGATCGGGGGAAACACCGGGGAGCTGTTTTTT.

Points on this clone: The same CDR3 also results from other DNA sequences found in this sample. The V call is TRBV5-1, the J call TRBJ2-2; 9 bases line up with TRBD1. The trim removed 3 bases at V and 1 base at J, leaving 1 base unmatched. CDR3 length equals 15 residues. Germline V lookup: CDR1 SGHRS, CDR2 YFSETQ. CDR3 nucleotide sequence: TGCGCCAGCAGCTCGGACAGGGGGAACACCGGGGAGCTGTTTTTT. Its protein product is CASSSDRGNTGELFF.

The chain is built from TRBV5-4 and TRBJ2-7; D may be TRBD1 (5 bases). V lost 0 bases and J lost 3, with 13 bases in between. Germline V gene lookup returns CDR1 SGHNT and CDR2 YYREEE (reference sequence). The CDR3 runs 15 residues. In DNA, the CDR3 is TGTGCCAGCAGCTTGGATTTCGCGCAGGGCTACGAGCAGTACTTC. Translation: CASSLDFAQGYEQYF.

The CDR3 coding sequence is TGTGCCAGCAGTTCCCTCGGGACAGGGAATAGAGAGACCCAGTACTTC. Translated: CASSSLGTGNRETQYF. The chain recombines TRBV27 with TRBJ2-5; 9 bases are a match to TRBD1. Germline CDR1 reads MNHEY; CDR2 reads SMNVEV (reference sequence). The CDR3 runs to 16 residues. Trimming took 4 bases from V and 4 from J; bases not matched to a gene: 10.

The rearrangement links TRBV10-2 to TRBJ2-7; 13 bases are shared with TRBD2. V lost 1 base, J lost 0 bases, and 3 bases stayed unmatched. The CDR3 runs to 17 residues. Looked up from germline, CDR1 is WSHSY and CDR2 is SAAADI. In DNA form, the CDR3 reads TGCGCCAGCAGTGAGTGGGGACTAGCGGGGAGCTCCTACGAGCAGTACTTC. As protein: CASSEWGLAGSSYEQYF.